This TCR beta chain was obtained from a study of PD-1 blockade in classical Hodgkin lymphoma. At the level of the study: Administration of nivolumab to patients was at 3 mg/kg intravenously every 2 weeks.

V shed 6 bases, J shed 0 bases, and the junction held 5 bases outside the gene matches. Germline V gene data show CDR1 as WSHSY and CDR2 as SAAADI. This CDR3 is 14 amino acids long. TCRdb keeps only in-frame clones here, not all; method: immunoSEQ multiplex PCR. The sample lists some 40,000 clones, around 80% occurring once. As to this clone: Its matching antigen is unknown.

Findings and caveats of the study: After ASCT, patients who started nivolumab under 1 year later were excluded. TCR diversity rose significantly by C4D1 in CD4+ but not CD8+ cells. Whoever responded completely had baseline diversity much like that seen in newly diagnosed patients.

Each patient relapsed following autologous stem cell transplantation, and prior brentuximab vedotin exposure differed. Sequences were derived from peripheral blood mononuclear cells (PBMCs), sampled at baseline. The TCR was taken from a human donor with classical Hodgkin lymphoma. V is TRBV10-2 and J is TRBJ2-7; 7 bases agree with TRBD1. CDR3 sequence (DNA): TGCGCCAGCAGGGCCGGGACAGACTCCTACGAGCAGTACTTC. It yields the protein CASRAGTDSYEQYF.